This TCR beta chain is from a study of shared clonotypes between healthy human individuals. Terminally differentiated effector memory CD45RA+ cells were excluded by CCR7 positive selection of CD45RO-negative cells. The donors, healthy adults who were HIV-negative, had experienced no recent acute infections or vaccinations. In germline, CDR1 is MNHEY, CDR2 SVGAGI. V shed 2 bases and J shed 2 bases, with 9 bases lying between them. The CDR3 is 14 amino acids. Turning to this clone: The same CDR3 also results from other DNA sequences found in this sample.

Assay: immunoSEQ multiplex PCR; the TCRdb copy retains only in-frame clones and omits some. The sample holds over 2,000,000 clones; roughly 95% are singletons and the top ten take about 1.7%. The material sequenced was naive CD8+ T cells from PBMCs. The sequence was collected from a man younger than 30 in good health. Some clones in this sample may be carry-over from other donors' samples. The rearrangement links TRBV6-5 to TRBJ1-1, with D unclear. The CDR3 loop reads CASSYREGNTEAFF. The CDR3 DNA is TGTGCCAGCAGTTACAGAGAGGGTAACACTGAAGCTTTCTTT.